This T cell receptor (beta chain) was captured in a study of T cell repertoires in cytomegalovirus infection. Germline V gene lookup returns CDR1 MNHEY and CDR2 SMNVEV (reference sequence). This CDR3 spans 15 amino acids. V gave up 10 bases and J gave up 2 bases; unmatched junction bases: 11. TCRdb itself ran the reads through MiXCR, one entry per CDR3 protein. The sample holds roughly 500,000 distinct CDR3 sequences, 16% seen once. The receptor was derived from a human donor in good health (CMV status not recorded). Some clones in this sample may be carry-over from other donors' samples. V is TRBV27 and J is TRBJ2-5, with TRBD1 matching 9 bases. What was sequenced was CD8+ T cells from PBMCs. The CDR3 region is CATSGTGGKQETQYF. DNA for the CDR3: TGTGCCACCTCCGGAACAGGGGGCAAACAAGAGACCCAGTACTTC.